This entry lists 23 T cell receptor beta chains sequenced from one sample in a study of cytomegalovirus exposure and HLA in healthy donors. The PCR was carried out with 60 Vbeta primers and 13 Jbeta primers. The data were produced by immunoSEQ multiplex PCR, yet TCRdb's version contains in-frame clones alone and is incomplete. The data hold about 160,000 clones, with 82% observed a single time. Sample: PBMCs. The receptors stem from a girl aged 10 to 17 in good health and CMV-seropositive.

The rearrangement links TRBV6-1 to TRBJ2-7; D is unclear. Germline V gene sequence: CDR1 MNHNS, CDR2 SASEGT. This CDR3 has 12 amino acids. Between the trimmed V and J ends, which lost 5 bases and 6 bases, there was a span of 11 bases. CDR3 residues: CASSSPHSEQYF. In DNA form, the CDR3 reads TGTGCCAGCAGTTCCCCCCACAGCGAGCAGTACTTC.

This chain links TRBV2 with TRBJ2-4; possibly TRBD2 for D (6 bases). There are 20 residues in the CDR3. Per germline, CDR1 SNHLY and CDR2 FYNNEI. V was shortened by 7 bases and J by 1 base, with 29 bases between the two germline ends. In DNA, the CDR3 is TGTGCCAGCACCCTGGGAGGCCCGGAGGCGATACGCACTGCCAAAAACATTCAGTACTTC. It specifies CASTLGGPEAIRTAKNIQYF.

This chain connects TRBV27 to TRBJ1-5; D gene uncertain. Germline V CDR1 and CDR2: MNHEY, SMNVEV (reference sequence). The V end lost 7 bases, the J end lost 0 bases, and 16 bases lay between the germline ends. The CDR3 has 16 amino acids. The CDR3 spells CASIRILIPSNQPQHF. Here the CDR3 DNA reads TGTGCCAGCATCAGGATCCTAATCCCTAGCAATCAGCCCCAGCATTTT.

The CDR3 sequence is CASSEVGGTGMRGYTF. The CDR3 DNA reads as TGTGCCAGCAGTGAAGTGGGGGGGACAGGGATGCGTGGCTACACCTTC. J is TRBJ1-2 and V is TRBV6-1, with 9 bases that match TRBD1. Germline lookup yields CDR1 MNHNS and CDR2 SASEGT. CDR3 length: 16 residues. Trimming removed 1 base from V and 7 bases from J; junction bases left unmatched: 10.

The chain couples TRBV9 to TRBJ1-1, with a possible D match to TRBD1 (5 bases). CDR3 length: 14 amino acids. The V end lost 0 bases, the J end lost 7 bases, and 13 bases lay between the germline ends. CDR1 is SGDLS, CDR2 YYNGEE, per germline. CDR3 residues: CASSVDQGKGEAFF. The CDR3 bases are TGTGCCAGCAGCGTAGATCAGGGTAAGGGTGAAGCTTTCTTT.

The chain uses TRBV5-1 and TRBJ2-7, with TRBD1 matching over 10 bases. Looked up from germline, CDR1 is SGHRS and CDR2 is YFSETQ. V gave up 4 bases and J gave up 1 base; unmatched junction bases: 11. The CDR3 runs 17 residues. In DNA, the CDR3 is TGCGCCAGCAGCCTCATGCCACCGGGACAGGGGTCCTACGAGCAGTACTTC. Its translation is CASSLMPPGQGSYEQYF.

V usage is TRBV19 and J usage is TRBJ2-1; D possibly corresponds to TRBD2 (6 bases). The CDR3 covers 16 residues. Trimming removed 3 bases from V and 0 bases from J, with 12 bases in between. CDR1 and CDR2 (germline): LNHDA, SQIVND (reference sequence). DNA of the CDR3: TGTGCCAGTAGTATTCCGCTAGCGAGCTCCTACAATGAGCAGTTCTTC. It translates to CASSIPLASSYNEQFF.

The chain employs TRBV18 and TRBJ2-1; tentatively, D is TRBD2 (6 bases). Germline V CDR1 and CDR2: KGHSH, LQKENI. The length of the CDR3 is 16 residues. With 8 bases removed from V and 0 bases from J, the gap between germline ends came to 17 bases. CDR3 sequence reads: CASGRLAERSYNEQFF. CDR3 coding DNA: TGTGCCAGCGGGCGTTTAGCGGAACGCTCCTACAATGAGCAGTTCTTC.

This rearrangement joins TRBV29-1 to TRBJ1-1; D is unresolved. CDR3 length equals 14 residues. Germline V CDR1 and CDR2: SQVTM, ANQGSEA. V lost 0 bases and J lost 1, with 9 bases in between. The CDR3 bases are TGCAGCGTTGAAGACCCCGGGTCGAACACTGAAGCTTTCTTT. Its protein is CSVEDPGSNTEAFF.

The chain couples TRBV10-2 to TRBJ2-7, with TRBD1 identical over 8 bases. V lost 7 bases to trimming and J lost 2 bases; unmatched junction nucleotides: 4. CDR1 is WSHSY, CDR2 SAAADI, per germline. The length of the CDR3 is 13 residues. For the CDR3, the DNA is TGCGCCAGCACGCCGGGACAGGCCTACGAGCAGTACTTC. This codes for CASTPGQAYEQYF.

The chain employs TRBV18 and TRBJ2-7, with 7 positions matching TRBD1. This CDR3 is 16 amino acids long. J gave up 4 bases and V 3 bases, and 12 bases lay outside the gene matches. Germline CDR1 is KGHSH and CDR2 is LQKENI. CDR3 sequence (DNA): TGTGCCAGCTCACCCGGGGCCGGGACAGCACCATACGAGCAGTACTTC. Translation gives CASSPGAGTAPYEQYF.

In nucleotides, the CDR3 is TGTGCCAGCGGCCTGAGCCCCGGGACAGGGCACACTGAAGCTTTCTTT. Translated, it gives CASGLSPGTGHTEAFF. The chain has TRBV2 and TRBJ1-1; TRBD1 aligns across 9 bases. V was clipped by 8 bases and J by 3 bases; unmatched bases: 13. The germline gives CDR1 SNHLY, CDR2 FYNNEI. This CDR3 has 16 amino acids.

V usage is TRBV10-3 and J usage is TRBJ1-2, with 8 bases aligning to TRBD1. Losses at the gene ends were 6 bases for V and 2 bases for J; bases not matched to a gene: 17. Per germline, CDR1 ENHRY and CDR2 SYGVKD. The CDR3 consists of 18 residues. The CDR3: CAIRPTLVATGANYGYTF. The CDR3 coding sequence is TGTGCCATCAGGCCCACACTAGTTGCGACAGGGGCCAACTATGGCTACACCTTC.

This clone was counted between two and nine times. DNA for the CDR3: TGCAGTGCTAGAACGCGGGGCTACACCTTC. This translates into CSARTRGYTF. The V gene is TRBV20-1, the J gene TRBJ1-2; D remains ambiguous. Looked up from germline, CDR1 is DFQATT and CDR2 is SNEGSKA (reference sequence). The V and J ends lost 2 bases and 8 bases respectively, with 6 bases between them. The CDR3 length is 10 residues.

The chain uses TRBV28 and TRBJ2-1, with TRBD2 matching 15 bases. The CDR3 totals 15 residues. Unmatched junction bases numbered 5, after V lost 5 bases and J lost 9 bases. The V gene's germline CDR1 is MDHEN and CDR2 SYDVKM. The CDR3: CASSPGTSGGLEQFF. The CDR3 DNA sequence: TGTGCCAGCAGTCCCGGGACTAGCGGGGGGCTTGAGCAGTTCTTC.

The V gene is TRBV7-2, the J gene TRBJ2-5, with D tentatively TRBD2 (5 bases). Germline V gene data show CDR1 as SGHTA and CDR2 as FQGNSA. V was trimmed by 5 bases and J by 4 bases, leaving 11 bases between them. The CDR3 covers 13 residues. CDR3 amino acids: CASSPSRGETQYF. The CDR3 coding sequence is TGTGCCAGCAGCCCCTCCCGGGGAGAGACCCAGTACTTC.

This chain uses TRBV18 with TRBJ1-1; D uncertain. This CDR3 has 18 residues. CDR1 is KGHSH and CDR2 is LQKENI in the germline V gene. V gave up 2 bases and J gave up 0 bases, with 19 bases separating them. The CDR3 nucleotides read TGTGCCAGCTCACCAATCAGGACTATAAACCCTATGAACACTGAAGCTTTCTTT. As protein: CASSPIRTINPMNTEAFF.

This rearrangement joins TRBV28 to TRBJ1-1, with 8 positions matching TRBD1. CDR1 is MDHEN, CDR2 SYDVKM, per germline. J lost 4 bases, V lost 5 bases, and 6 bases had no gene match. CDR3 length equals 14 residues. CDR3 loop: CASSPPDRGTEAFF. The CDR3 nucleotides read TGTGCCAGCAGTCCCCCCGACAGGGGCACTGAAGCTTTCTTT.

The chain recombines TRBV5-6 with TRBJ2-3; tentative D call: TRBD1 (6 bases). This CDR3 contains 16 residues. CDR1 and CDR2 from the germline V gene are SGHDT and YYEEEE. V lost 4 bases to trimming and J lost 2 bases, with 17 bases between them. This CDR3 reads CASSRGSRGLTDTQYF. The CDR3 nucleotides read TGTGCCAGCAGCCGAGGGTCCAGGGGTCTCACAGATACGCAGTATTTT.

Regarding this clone: Its ends do not fully match the called genes, so a read error is possible. This chain links TRBV7-8 with TRBJ1-3; D gene ambiguous. CDR1 is SGHVS, CDR2 FQNEAQ, per germline. The CDR3 length is 16 residues. Here the CDR3 DNA reads TGTGCCAGCAGCTTAGACCAAGAGGGTTTTGGAGACACCATATATTTT. This encodes CASSLDQEGFGDTIYF.

This chain uses TRBV30 with TRBJ1-2; TRBD1 matches at 9 bases. Germline loops: CDR1 GTSNPN, CDR2 SVGIG (reference sequence). V trimming: 5 bases; J trimming: 0 bases; junction bases outside the gene matches: 4. This CDR3 has 14 residues. The chain's CDR3 is CAWVRDRANYGYTF. The CDR3 DNA reads TGTGCCTGGGTAAGGGACAGGGCTAACTATGGCTACACCTTC.

The chain joins TRBV4-1 to TRBJ2-2, with D tentatively TRBD2 (6 bases). V lost 3 bases and J lost 4, with 12 bases in between. The CDR3 contains 15 residues. Germline V lookup: CDR1 MGHRA, CDR2 YSYEKL. This CDR3 reads CASSQVGGGTGELFF. The CDR3 DNA is TGCGCCAGCAGCCAGGTGGGGGGAGGCACCGGGGAGCTGTTTTTT.

The genes are TRBV19 and TRBJ2-3; 10 nucleotides match TRBD1. The germline CDR1 and CDR2 sequences are LNHDA and SQIVND (reference sequence). V was clipped by 1 base and J by 3 bases; unmatched bases: 7. The CDR3 totals 17 residues. CDR3 residues: CASSIGLGQGETDTQYF. The CDR3 DNA is TGTGCCAGTAGTATAGGTCTCGGACAGGGGGAAACAGATACGCAGTATTTT. Combining the CDR3 with reference TRBV19 and TRBJ2-3 gives the whole variable domain DGGITQSPKYLFRKEGQNVTLSCEQNLNHDAMYWYRQDPGQGLRLIYYSQIVNDFQKGDIAEGYSVSREKKESFPLTVTSAQKNPTAFYLCASSIGLGQGETDTQYFGPGTRLTVL.